A selection of T cell receptor beta chains follows, all from one sample in a study of T cells in Graves' hyperthyroidism and ophthalmopathy. One entry per CDR3 protein, called by TCRdb with MiXCR from the multiplex PCR reads. This table has fewer than 450,000 distinct CDR3 sequences, 15% to 20% appearing once. The material sequenced was blood. The receptors here all came from a man between 18 and 29 years old with Graves' ophthalmopathy. Each CDR3 is given with its conserved first and last residue. Fields, in order: J gene, V gene, clone size, D gene, CDR3 protein, CDR3 DNA. D genes are given only for firm matches. The size entry is marked missing in some rows and otherwise reads once, few, many or a size class.

>TRBJ1-2|TRBV4-1|NA|TRBD1
CASSPPDRDNYGYTF
TGCGCCAGCAGCCCACCGGACAGGGATAACTATGGCTACACCTTC
>TRBJ2-2|TRBV2|many|NA
CASSEDGPSGELFF
TGTGCCAGCAGTGAAGACGGGCCCAGCGGGGAGCTGTTTTTT
>TRBJ2-7|TRBV7-9|NA|NA
CASSLGAGVSEQYF
TGTGCCAGCAGCTTAGGGGCAGGGGTCTCCGAGCAGTACTTC
>TRBJ2-5|TRBV5-1|many|NA
CASSSEQAQYF
TGCGCCAGCTCGTCGGAGCAGGCCCAGTACTTC
>TRBJ2-7|TRBV20-1|NA|NA
CSATTQDYSYEQYF
TGCAGTGCTACCACGCAAGACTACTCCTACGAGCAGTACTTC
>TRBJ2-7|TRBV4-1|many|NA
CASSQDARPHEQYF
TGCGCCAGCAGCCAAGACGCACGTCCCCACGAGCAGTACTTC
>TRBJ1-5|TRBV27|many|NA
CASGRGTPDQPQHF
TGTGCCAGCGGGCGGGGGACACCCGATCAGCCCCAGCATTTT
>TRBJ1-4|TRBV19|NA|TRBD1
CACSRTGENEKLFF
TGTGCCTGCTCCCGGACAGGGGAAAATGAAAAACTGTTTTTT
>TRBJ1-1|TRBV12-3/TRBV12-4|many|TRBD1
CASSWTGQNTEAFF
TGTGCCAGCAGCTGGACAGGGCAGAACACTGAAGCTTTCTTT
>TRBJ1-5|TRBV4-1|NA|NA
CASSQVGAQPQHF
TGCGCCAGCAGCCAAGTCGGGGCCCAGCCCCAGCATTTT
>TRBJ2-1|TRBV7-9|many|TRBD2
CASSAGTNNEQFF
TGTGCCAGCAGTGCCGGGACTAACAATGAGCAGTTCTTC
>TRBJ2-1|TRBV11-2|NA|TRBD2
CASSPSSGGGKQFF
TGTGCCAGCAGCCCCTCTAGCGGGGGCGGGAAGCAGTTCTTC
>TRBJ1-5|TRBV10-3|NA|NA
CAISGAGDNQPQHF
TGTGCCATCAGTGGGGCAGGGGACAATCAGCCCCAGCATTTT
>TRBJ2-7|TRBV19|NA|TRBD1
CASSAETGYEQYF
TGTGCCAGTAGCGCCGAGACAGGGTACGAGCAGTACTTC
>TRBJ2-3|TRBV24-1|many|NA
CATSDGVTDTQYF
TGTGCCACCAGTGATGGGGTCACAGATACGCAGTATTTT
>TRBJ2-1|TRBV6-1|NA|TRBD2
CASSAELAGGYNEQFF
TGTGCCAGCAGTGCGGAACTAGCGGGGGGCTACAATGAGCAGTTCTTC
>TRBJ1-2|TRBV5-1|few|NA
CASSLDRTYGYTF
TGCGCCAGCAGCCTAGACAGAACCTATGGCTACACCTTC
>TRBJ1-6|TRBV20-1|NA|TRBD1
CSATGTGPATPHF
TGCAGTGCTACCGGGACAGGGCCCGCCACCCCCCACTTT
>TRBJ2-7|TRBV7-9|many|TRBD1
CASSLGQGAEQYF
TGTGCCAGCAGCTTGGGCCAGGGGGCCGAGCAGTACTTC
>TRBJ2-7|TRBV19|NA|NA
CASTQTGYEQYF
TGTGCCAGTACTCAGACCGGGTACGAGCAGTACTTC
>TRBJ1-5|TRBV12-3/TRBV12-4|NA|NA
CASSLVGELGQPQHF
TGTGCCAGCAGTTTAGTAGGGGAGCTAGGTCAGCCCCAGCATTTT
>TRBJ2-6|TRBV20-1|NA|TRBD2
CSARLAGVDGANVLTF
TGCAGTGCCAGACTCGCGGGGGTTGATGGGGCCAACGTCCTGACTTTC
>TRBJ1-2|TRBV6-1|many|TRBD1
CASRSLAGGGYGYTF
TGTGCCAGCAGATCCCTCGCAGGGGGCGGCTATGGCTACACCTTC
>TRBJ1-2|TRBV5-1|NA|NA
CASSSAGFYGYTF
TGCGCCAGCAGCAGCGCAGGGTTCTATGGCTACACCTTC
>TRBJ2-7|TRBV2|many|NA
CASSGVISYEQYF
TGTGCCAGCAGTGGTGTCATTTCCTACGAGCAGTACTTC
>TRBJ1-1|TRBV6-1|many|NA
CASSSTENTEAFF
TGTGCCAGCTCATCCACAGAGAACACTGAAGCTTTCTTT
>TRBJ2-7|TRBV11-3|NA|TRBD1
CASSLGQEDEQYF
TGTGCCAGCAGCTTGGGACAGGAGGACGAGCAGTACTTC
>TRBJ2-2|TRBV7-6|NA|NA
CASSSSQGRRRNTGELFF
TGTGCCAGCAGTTCTTCTCAGGGGCGCCGACGGAACACCGGGGAGCTGTTTTTT
>TRBJ1-1|TRBV12-3/TRBV12-4|many|NA
CASSYLDRIAEAFF
TGTGCCAGCAGTTACCTAGACCGGATTGCTGAAGCTTTCTTT
>TRBJ2-2|TRBV28|few|TRBD2
CASSELAGANTGELFF
TGTGCCAGCAGCGAACTAGCGGGGGCCAACACCGGGGAGCTGTTTTTT
>TRBJ2-1|TRBV3-1|many|NA
CASSQDGGNYNEQFF
TGTGCCAGCAGCCAAGACGGGGGTAACTACAATGAGCAGTTCTTC
>TRBJ1-2|TRBV11-1|NA|TRBD1
CASSMTGGAYYGYTF
TGTGCCAGCAGCATGACAGGGGGCGCCTACTATGGCTACACCTTC
>TRBJ1-2|TRBV15|NA|TRBD1
CATSRTRGQGGGYTF
TGTGCCACCAGCAGAACCCGCGGACAGGGAGGAGGCTACACCTTC
>TRBJ2-5|TRBV28|many|NA
CASSFGYTETQYF
TGTGCCAGCAGTTTTGGGTATACAGAGACCCAGTACTTC
>TRBJ2-6|TRBV12-3/TRBV12-4|many|NA
CASSSDSFSGANVLTF
TGTGCCAGCAGTTCCGACAGTTTCTCTGGGGCCAACGTCCTGACTTTC
>TRBJ2-1|TRBV5-1|many|TRBD2
CASSRGLAGYNEQFF
TGCGCCAGCAGCCGGGGACTAGCGGGATACAATGAGCAGTTCTTC
>TRBJ2-7|TRBV18|few|NA
CASSEGVLSYEQYF
TGTGCCAGCTCAGAGGGTGTGTTATCCTACGAGCAGTACTTC
>TRBJ1-5|TRBV27|many|NA
CASSPSGGMNQPQHF
TGTGCCAGCAGTCCGTCGGGGGGTATGAATCAGCCCCAGCATTTT
>TRBJ2-2|TRBV20-1|NA|NA
CSASLSGELFF
TGCAGTGCTAGTTTATCCGGGGAGCTGTTTTTT
>TRBJ1-1|TRBV6-1|NA|TRBD1
CASRGQGRGTEAFF
TGTGCCAGCAGGGGACAGGGCCGTGGCACTGAAGCTTTCTTT
>TRBJ1-5|TRBV20-1|NA|TRBD1
CSARAGGDYNQPQHF
TGCAGTGCAAGGGCAGGGGGTGACTACAATCAGCCCCAGCATTTT
>TRBJ2-3|TRBV11-2|few|NA
CASSQGGGITDTQYF
TGTGCCAGCAGCCAAGGGGGGGGAATCACAGATACGCAGTATTTT
>TRBJ1-2|TRBV12-3/TRBV12-4|many|NA
CASSLAVGILGGYTF
TGTGCCAGCAGTTTAGCTGTGGGGATCCTAGGGGGCTACACCTTC
>TRBJ1-5|TRBV27|few|NA
CASSFQGRGQPQHF
TGTGCCAGCAGTTTTCAGGGGAGGGGTCAGCCCCAGCATTTT
>TRBJ2-7|TRBV28|NA|TRBD1
CASSGPGQGLYEQYF
TGTGCCAGCAGTGGCCCGGGACAGGGACTCTACGAGCAGTACTTC
>TRBJ2-3|TRBV18|NA|NA
CASSPPWGSDTQYF
TGTGCCAGCTCACCACCCTGGGGATCAGATACGCAGTATTTT
>TRBJ1-3|TRBV7-9|NA|NA
CASSAVGSGNTIYF
TGTGCCAGCAGCGCCGTTGGCTCTGGAAACACCATATATTTT
>TRBJ2-1|TRBV20-1|many|NA
CSARGGYNEQFF
TGCAGTGCTAGGGGAGGCTACAATGAGCAGTTCTTC
>TRBJ2-5|TRBV13|many|NA
CASSRDPQETQYF
TGTGCCAGCAGCAGGGATCCACAAGAGACCCAGTACTTC
>TRBJ2-2|TRBV2|many|NA
CAHSRDFSTGELFF
TGTGCCCACAGCAGGGATTTCAGCACCGGGGAGCTGTTTTTT
>TRBJ2-7|TRBV28|many|NA
CACRDPSSYEQYF
TGTGCCTGCCGGGACCCGAGCTCCTACGAGCAGTACTTC
>TRBJ2-1|TRBV9|few|NA
CASSVVTGPNNEQFF
TGTGCCAGCAGCGTAGTGACAGGACCCAACAATGAGCAGTTCTTC
>TRBJ2-5|TRBV12-3/TRBV12-4|many|TRBD2
CASSLAGLAVVETQYF
TGTGCCAGCAGTTTAGCTGGACTAGCGGTGGTTGAGACCCAGTACTTC